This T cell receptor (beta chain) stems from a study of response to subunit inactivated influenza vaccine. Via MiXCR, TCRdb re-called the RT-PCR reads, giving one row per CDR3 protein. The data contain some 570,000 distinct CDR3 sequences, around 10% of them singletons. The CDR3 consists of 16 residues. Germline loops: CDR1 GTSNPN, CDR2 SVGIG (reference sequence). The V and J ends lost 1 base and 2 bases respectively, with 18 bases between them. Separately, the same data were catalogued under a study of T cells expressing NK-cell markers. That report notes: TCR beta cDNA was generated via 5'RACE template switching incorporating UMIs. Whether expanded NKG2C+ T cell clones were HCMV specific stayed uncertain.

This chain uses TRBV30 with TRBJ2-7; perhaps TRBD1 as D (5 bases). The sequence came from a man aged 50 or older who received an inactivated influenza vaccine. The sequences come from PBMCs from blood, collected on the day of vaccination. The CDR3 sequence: CAWSAPSSRDPYEQYF. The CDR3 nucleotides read TGTGCCTGGAGTGCCCCGAGCAGCAGGGATCCCTACGAGCAGTACTTC.